This T cell receptor (beta chain) came from a study of cytomegalovirus exposure and HLA in healthy donors. The repertoire was sequenced with immunoSEQ multiplex PCR; TCRdb's copy has only in-frame clones and lacks some. The sample includes roughly 150,000 clones, more than 70% of them seen just once. Concerning this clone itself: Its antigen is still unknown.

Findings and caveats of the study: Most TCR sequences were seen very rarely across donors, but some public TCRs occurred in many.

V was shortened by 1 base and J by 5 bases, with 14 bases between the two germline ends. Germline CDR1 reads SEHNR; CDR2 reads FQNEAQ (reference sequence). The CDR3 contains 16 residues. This TCR was recovered from a man between 18 and 35 years old in good health and CMV-seronegative. The sequencing sample was made of PBMCs. This chain uses TRBV7-9 with TRBJ2-2; D is perhaps TRBD1 (5 bases). In DNA form, the CDR3 reads TGTGCCAGCAGCTTAGGAGTGACAGAGAGGACCGGGGAGCTGTTTTTT. Amino acid sequence: CASSLGVTERTGELFF. The whole variable domain, remainder taken from reference TRBV7-9 and TRBJ2-2, is DTGVSQNPRHKITKRGQNVTFRCDPISEHNRLYWYRQTLGQGPEFLTYFQNEAQLEKSRLLSDRFSAERPKGSFSTLEIQRTEQGDSAMYLCASSLGVTERTGELFFGEGSRLTVL.